What follows are 29 T cell receptor beta chains derived from one specimen sequenced in a study of persistence of HIV-infected CD4 T cells. Lysates of CMV-infected fibroblasts at around 9.1 ug/mL stimulated these cells. CD40L-negative CD69-negative CD45RO-high memory CD4+ T cells were sorted as populations depleted of antigen-responding cells. Their cognate antigens are unknown. This was the immunoSEQ version 4 assay in survey mode. The method was immunoSEQ multiplex PCR; TCRdb's version includes in-frame clones alone and lacks a portion of them. The table lists under 60,000 clones, about four fifths of them singletons, with around 3% in the top ten. The sample was CD4+ T cells sorted from PBMCs after roughly 18-hour stimulation, taken from a patient who received antiretroviral therapy. Receptors originate from an adult man with HIV who was CMV-seropositive.

V and J are TRBV5-1 and TRBJ1-1; a weak D match, TRBD1 (6 bases). Germline CDR1 SGHRS, CDR2 YFSETQ. V shed 4 bases and J shed 7 bases, with 11 bases lying between them. The CDR3 has 12 residues. CDR3 sequence reads: CASSISGVEAFF. For the CDR3, the DNA is TGCGCCAGCAGCATATCAGGGGTTGAAGCTTTCTTT.

Only a few counts were recorded for this clone. V gene TRBV9 combines with J gene TRBJ1-2; 9 bases agree with TRBD1. Germline CDR1 and CDR2: SGDLS and YYNGEE. The ends lost 3 bases at V and 6 bases at J; junction bases unmatched: 3. The CDR3 extends over 13 amino acids. CDR3 residues: CASSAGQGDGYTF. The CDR3 DNA sequence: TGTGCCAGCAGCGCGGGACAGGGTGATGGCTACACCTTC.

The CDR3 region is CASKGRGLNTEAFF. The CDR3 DNA is TGTGCCAGCAAAGGAAGGGGACTGAACACTGAAGCTTTCTTT. This rearrangement joins TRBV6-5 to TRBJ1-1, with D perhaps TRBD1 (5 bases). Germline CDR1 reads MNHEY; CDR2 reads SVGAGI. V lost 7 bases, J lost 0 bases, and 12 bases lay in between. This CDR3 region has 14 residues.

As to this clone: A much larger clone lies a single base off, so this may be a read error. The sample carries other DNA sequences with the same CDR3. The chain uses TRBV19 and TRBJ2-3; D ambiguous. Per the germline V gene, CDR1 is LNHDA and CDR2 is SQIVND (reference sequence). The V end lost 0 bases, the J end lost 2 bases, and 6 bases lay between the germline ends. The CDR3 runs to 14 residues. DNA for the CDR3: TGTGCCAGTAGTATAGATTTATACACAGATACGCAGTATTTT. Amino acids: CASSIDLYTDTQYF.

The rearrangement links TRBV24-1 to TRBJ2-2; 12 bases agree with TRBD2. The CDR3 contains 17 residues. Germline values: CDR1 KGHDR, CDR2 SFDVKD. The V gene end was trimmed by 4 bases and the J gene end by 4 bases; junction bases not matched to a gene: 6. The CDR3 sequence is CATSETSGRGSTGELFF. The DNA of the CDR3 is TGTGCCACCAGTGAGACTAGCGGGAGAGGTAGCACCGGGGAGCTGTTTTTT.

The chain recombines TRBV3-1 (or the pseudogene TRBV3-2) with TRBJ2-4; 11 positions agree with TRBD1. V shed 6 bases, J shed 6 bases, and the junction held 4 bases outside the gene matches. The CDR3 has 14 residues. Germline V lookup: CDR1 LGHDT, CDR2 YNNKEL (reference sequence). The CDR3 is CASRGQGDGNIQYF. As DNA, the CDR3 is TGTGCCAGCAGGGGACAGGGGGACGGAAACATTCAGTACTTC.

The genes are TRBV5-1 and TRBJ2-2; D unclear. Trimming took 2 bases from V and 2 from J, leaving 7 bases between them. This CDR3 spans 14 amino acids. The germline CDR1 and CDR2 sequences are SGHRS and YFSETQ. The CDR3 DNA follows: TGCGCCAGCAGCTTCTGGCCAAACACCGGGGAGCTGTTTTTT. It translates to CASSFWPNTGELFF.

The chain joins TRBV18 to TRBJ2-5; no definite D call. CDR1 and CDR2 (germline): KGHSH, LQKENI. The CDR3 spans 15 residues. V dropped 2 bases and J dropped 3 bases, with 13 bases sitting between them. This CDR3 is CASSPLPRREETQYF. The DNA of the CDR3 is TGTGCCAGCTCACCATTGCCCCGCCGGGAAGAGACCCAGTACTTC.

J is TRBJ2-7 and V is TRBV7-6; TRBD1 matches 7 bases. The CDR3 runs to 15 residues. Losses at the gene ends were 1 base for V and 1 base for J; bases not matched to a gene: 4. The germline V gene has CDR1 SGHVS and CDR2 FNYEAQ. For the CDR3, the DNA is TGTGCCAGCAGCTTAGGACAGGGAGAGTCCTACGAGCAGTACTTC. It translates to CASSLGQGESYEQYF.

This clone was detected only once. The chain uses TRBV2 and TRBJ1-5; possibly TRBD1 for D (5 bases). The CDR3 consists of 17 residues. Trimming cost V 7 bases and J 4 bases, with 23 bases left between them. Germline V gives CDR1 SNHLY, CDR2 FYNNEI. The CDR3 loop reads CASTFGGRDGKNQPQHF. The CDR3 region has the DNA TGTGCCAGCACCTTCGGAGGGAGGGACGGAAAAAATCAGCCCCAGCATTTT.

This chain's CDR3 is CASSLMRGGGYLPQHF. DNA of the CDR3: TGTGCCAGCAGTTTAATGAGGGGGGGTGGTTACTTGCCCCAGCATTTT. V and J are TRBV28 and TRBJ1-5, with D tentatively TRBD1 (6 bases). Germline V CDR1 and CDR2: MDHEN, SYDVKM. V shed 2 bases and J shed 9 bases, with 20 bases lying between them. The CDR3 runs 16 residues.

The chain couples TRBV30 to TRBJ1-2; 7 nucleotides agree with TRBD1. Germline values: CDR1 GTSNPN, CDR2 SVGIG (reference sequence). The CDR3 extends over 12 amino acids. The trim removed 1 base at V and 5 bases at J, leaving 1 base unmatched. For the CDR3, the DNA is TGTGCCTGGAGTGAACAGGGGTATGGCTACACCTTC. It yields the protein CAWSEQGYGYTF.

This clone was recorded a few times. V and J are TRBV18 and TRBJ2-7; TRBD1 might be the D (6 bases). The CDR3 consists of 17 residues. Germline CDR1 is KGHSH and CDR2 is LQKENI. V lost 3 bases to trimming and J lost 0 bases, with 18 bases between them. CDR3 region: CASSPIAMTGTSYEQYF. Written as DNA, the CDR3 is TGTGCCAGCTCACCTATCGCCATGACAGGAACCTCCTACGAGCAGTACTTC. Full variable domain (outside the CDR3, taken from reference TRBV18 and TRBJ2-7): NAGVMQNPRHLVRRRGQEARLRCSPMKGHSHVYWYRQLPEEGLKFMVYLQKENIIDESGMPKERFSAEFPKEGPSILRIQQVVRGDSAAYFCASSPIAMTGTSYEQYFGPGTRLTVT.

The V gene is TRBV7-9, the J gene TRBJ1-4; 7 bases fit TRBD1. Germline V gene data show CDR1 as SEHNR and CDR2 as FQNEAQ (reference sequence). The CDR3 spans 14 residues. The J segment lost 4 bases and the V segment lost 5 bases, leaving 4 bases of the junction unmatched. Written as DNA, the CDR3 is TGTGCCAGCAGCCGGGACAGCCGTAATGAAAAACTGTTTTTT. It codes for CASSRDSRNEKLFF. The full variable domain, its missing parts supplied by reference TRBV7-9 and TRBJ1-4, is DTGVSQNPRHKITKRGQNVTFRCDPISEHNRLYWYRQTLGQGPEFLTYFQNEAQLEKSRLLSDRFSAERPKGSFSTLEIQRTEQGDSAMYLCASSRDSRNEKLFFGSGTQLSVL.

This chain connects TRBV30 to TRBJ1-6; 8 bases map to TRBD1. There are 16 residues in the CDR3. V lost 3 bases to trimming and J lost 6 bases; unmatched junction nucleotides: 10. The V gene's germline CDR1 is GTSNPN and CDR2 SVGIG (reference sequence). Here the CDR3 DNA reads TGTGCCTGGAGATCCGGGACAGGAAGTGGTAATTCACCCCTCCACTTT. It encodes CAWRSGTGSGNSPLHF.

V usage is TRBV6-1 and J usage is TRBJ1-6; 7 nucleotides match TRBD1. Germline V gene lookup returns CDR1 MNHNS and CDR2 SASEGT. Trimming cost V 4 bases and J 5 bases; bases outside gene matches: 8. There are 16 residues in the CDR3. CDR3: CASSGVGQLDNSPLHF. The DNA for the CDR3 is TGTGCCAGCAGTGGAGTGGGACAGCTAGATAATTCACCCCTCCACTTT.

This clone is classed as medium-sized. J is TRBJ1-2 and V is TRBV30; the D is unclear. Germline CDR1 is GTSNPN and CDR2 is SVGIG (reference sequence). Deletions cut 2 bases from V and 4 bases from J, with 5 bases between. CDR3 length equals 11 residues. The DNA of the CDR3 is TGTGCCTGGAGTATCGGCTATGGCTACACCTTC. This codes for CAWSIGYGYTF.

This clone has just a few counts. This chain links TRBV7-2 with TRBJ2-3; 8 positions agree with TRBD2. Per germline, CDR1 SGHTA and CDR2 FQGNSA. The CDR3 is made up of 16 amino acids. The junction had 8 bases not matched to a gene; V was cut back by 5 bases and J by 1 base. The CDR3, as DNA: TGTGCCAGCAGCCCTCGACTAGCGCGACGCACAGATACGCAGTATTTT. It is translated as CASSPRLARRTDTQYF.

This clone has only one observation. V gene TRBV19 combines with J gene TRBJ2-2; D not resolved. Germline CDR1 reads LNHDA; CDR2 reads SQIVND (reference sequence). The CDR3 runs 14 residues. V gave up 5 bases and J gave up 7 bases, with 14 bases separating them. In DNA, the CDR3 is TGTGCCAGTAGTCAAAACTGGGGTGGCGGGGAGCTGTTTTTT. Encoded protein: CASSQNWGGGELFF.

The chain recombines TRBV5-1 with TRBJ2-3; 10 positions match TRBD2. V lost 0 bases, J lost 4 bases, and 2 bases stayed unmatched. From germline, CDR1 is SGHRS and CDR2 YFSETQ. CDR3 size: 15 residues. The CDR3 DNA is TGCGCCAGCAGCTTGGAAGCGGGAGGGTCAGATACGCAGTATTTT. Translating gives CASSLEAGGSDTQYF.

This clone was detected once. The V gene is TRBV12-3 or TRBV12-4, the J gene TRBJ2-1, with a possible D match to TRBD2 (6 bases). V dropped 3 bases and J dropped 8 bases, with 11 bases sitting between them. The CDR3 extends over 13 amino acids. The CDR3 region is CASSLTSPYEQFF. CDR3 nucleotide sequence: TGTGCCAGCAGTTTGACTAGTCCCTATGAGCAGTTCTTC.

This chain uses TRBV19 with TRBJ1-5; TRBD1 matches at 7 bases. This CDR3 is built from 14 residues. CDR1 and CDR2 (germline): LNHDA, SQIVND (reference sequence). V lost 3 bases, J lost 11 bases, and 10 bases stayed unmatched. CDR3 sequence reads: CASSIESSQGAQHF. In nucleotides, the CDR3 is TGTGCCAGTAGTATTGAAAGCAGCCAGGGGGCCCAGCATTTT.

The V and J genes are TRBV29-1 and TRBJ1-1; D may be TRBD1 (6 bases). Per germline, CDR1 SQVTM and CDR2 ANQGSEA. The V end lost 7 bases, the J end lost 2 bases, and 23 bases lay between the germline ends. CDR3 size: 16 residues. CDR3 in amino acids: CSAAEGGGYANTEAFF. CDR3 coding DNA: TGCAGCGCTGCGGAGGGGGGTGGGTATGCAAACACTGAAGCTTTCTTT.

The chain recombines TRBV5-1 with TRBJ1-1; a weak D match, TRBD1 (6 bases). CDR1 is SGHRS and CDR2 is YFSETQ in the germline V gene. Trimming left V 0 bases short and J 5 bases short, with 8 bases between. CDR3 length: 13 residues. CDR3 bases: TGCGCCAGCAGCTTGGGTACAGGGACTGAAGCTTTCTTT. Amino acid sequence: CASSLGTGTEAFF. Drawing the rest from reference TRBV5-1 and TRBJ1-1, the complete variable domain is KAGVTQTPRYLIKTRGQQVTLSCSPISGHRSVSWYQQTPGQGLQFLFEYFSETQRNKGNFPGRFSGRQFSNSRSEMNVSTLELGDSALYLCASSLGTGTEAFFGQGTRLTVV.

The chain is built from TRBV3-1 (or the pseudogene TRBV3-2) and TRBJ1-3; D uncertain. The ends were cut back, 0 bases at V and 0 bases at J, with 6 bases in the middle. Germline CDR1 LGHDT, CDR2 YNNKEL (reference sequence). The CDR3 length is 15 residues. The DNA for the CDR3 is TGTGCCAGCAGCCAAGAGGGCCACTCTGGAAACACCATATATTTT. Translating gives CASSQEGHSGNTIYF.

CDR3 coding DNA: TGTGCCACCAGCAGAGATCCGGGGGACGAGCAGTACTTC. Translation: CATSRDPGDEQYF. This rearrangement joins TRBV15 to TRBJ2-7; possible D gene TRBD2, 6 bases. Germline CDR1 and CDR2: LNHNV and YYDKDF (reference sequence). The germline V and J ends were trimmed by 0 bases and 5 bases, with 8 bases remaining between them. The CDR3 contains 13 residues. Drawing the rest from reference TRBV15 and TRBJ2-7, the complete variable domain is DAMVIQNPRYQVTQFGKPVTLSCSQTLNHNVMYWYQQKSSQAPKLLFHYYDKDFNNEADTPDNFQSRRPNTSFCFLDIRSPGLGDTAMYLCATSRDPGDEQYFGPGTRLTVT.

This clone was observed a single time. The chain combines TRBV7-6 with TRBJ1-4; D may be TRBD1 (5 bases). The CDR3 extends over 15 amino acids. V was pared by 0 bases and J by 8 bases, with 13 bases between. Germline V gene lookup returns CDR1 SGHVS and CDR2 FNYEAQ. The CDR3 DNA reads TGTGCCAGCAGCTTAGCCACAGGTCCTAGGGAAAAACTGTTTTTT. This codes for CASSLATGPREKLFF.

The chain employs TRBV6-1 and TRBJ2-1, with 12 nucleotides matching TRBD2. Germline trimming cut 1 base from V and 10 bases from J; bases unmatched to any gene: 8. The CDR3 spans 16 residues. Per germline, CDR1 MNHNS and CDR2 SASEGT. The CDR3 loop is CASSEESSGGAGEQFF. CDR3 bases: TGTGCCAGCAGTGAAGAGTCTAGCGGGGGGGCCGGGGAGCAGTTCTTC.

The rearrangement links TRBV19 to TRBJ1-1, with D unclear. Germline CDR1 and CDR2: LNHDA and SQIVND (reference sequence). Trimming removed 5 bases at V and 5 bases at J, with 3 bases between. This CDR3 region has 10 residues. CDR3 residues: CASSRTEAFF. DNA of the CDR3: TGTGCCAGTAGTCGGACTGAAGCTTTCTTT.